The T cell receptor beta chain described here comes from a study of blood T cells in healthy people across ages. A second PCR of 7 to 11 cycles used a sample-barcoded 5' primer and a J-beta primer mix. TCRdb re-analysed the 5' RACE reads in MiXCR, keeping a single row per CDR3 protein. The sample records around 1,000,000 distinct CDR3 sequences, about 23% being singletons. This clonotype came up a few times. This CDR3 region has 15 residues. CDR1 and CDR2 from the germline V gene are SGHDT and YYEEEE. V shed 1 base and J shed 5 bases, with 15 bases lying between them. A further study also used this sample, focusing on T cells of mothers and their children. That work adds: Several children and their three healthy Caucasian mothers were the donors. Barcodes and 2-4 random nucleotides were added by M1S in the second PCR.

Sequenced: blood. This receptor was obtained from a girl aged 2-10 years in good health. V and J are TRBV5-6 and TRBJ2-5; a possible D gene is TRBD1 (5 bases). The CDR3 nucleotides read TGTGCCAGCAGCTTGAGGGGTACCAGGTGGGAGACCCAGTACTTC. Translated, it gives CASSLRGTRWETQYF.